The entry that follows covers one T cell receptor (beta chain) sequence. Antigen specificity is unknown. PCR amplification relied on 60 Vbeta primers (plus 13 Jbeta primers). Data came from immunoSEQ multiplex PCR; TCRdb stores just in-frame clones and leaves some out. In the table there are some 150,000 clones, around 72% of which are singletons. The data belong to a study of cytomegalovirus exposure and HLA in healthy donors. Study-level information: Within the Caucasian-associated ancestry cluster were 81% of the approximately 400 genotyped donors. Findings and caveats of the study: With DRB1 most and HLA-C fewest, TCR association rates differed between HLA loci in a later analysis. The records held CMV serostatus as the only immune exposure information.

V trimming: 0 bases; J trimming: 6 bases; junction bases outside the gene matches: 10. Per the germline V gene, CDR1 is MGHRA and CDR2 is YSYEKL. The CDR3 contains 17 residues. This receptor was taken from a man between 45 and 60 years old in good health and CMV-seropositive. Specimen: PBMCs. This chain joins TRBV4-1 and TRBJ2-1; 8 nucleotides match TRBD2. The CDR3 reads CASSQEYERGYGNEQFF. The CDR3 coding sequence is TGCGCCAGCAGCCAAGAATACGAGCGGGGGTACGGCAATGAGCAGTTCTTC.